The 5 T cell receptor beta chains given below trace back to one sample, sequenced in a study of blood T cell repertoires in COVID-19. TCRdb's copy holds only in-frame clones and misses some; the assay was immunoSEQ multiplex PCR. Of 200,000 to 250,000 clones listed, around 90% are singletons. Material for sequencing was PBMCs or T cells enriched from blood (not recorded which). These TCRs come from a woman in her twenties or thirties with acute COVID-19.

The chain employs TRBV2 and TRBJ1-1; 7 bases match TRBD1. CDR1 and CDR2 (germline): SNHLY, FYNNEI. The trim removed 9 bases at V and 3 bases at J, leaving 1 base unmatched. CDR3 length: 11 amino acids. The CDR3 loop is CASQGDTEAFF. DNA for the CDR3: TGTGCCAGTCAGGGGGACACTGAAGCTTTCTTT.

The rearrangement uses TRBV28 and TRBJ1-2, with TRBD1 as a possible D gene (5 bases). V lost 3 bases to trimming and J lost 4 bases, with 15 bases between them. This CDR3 is built from 15 residues. Germline V lookup: CDR1 MDHEN, CDR2 SYDVKM. CDR3 sequence (DNA): TGTGCCAGCAGTTTTCCCTCAGGGTTTAGCTATGGCTACACCTTC. As protein: CASSFPSGFSYGYTF.

V usage is TRBV11-2 and J usage is TRBJ1-3, with 7 bases aligning to TRBD1. CDR3 size: 16 residues. V shed 5 bases, J shed 2 bases, and the junction held 9 bases outside the gene matches. The germline V gene has CDR1 SGHAT and CDR2 FQNNGV. CDR3 loop: CASSQRTGLTGNTIYF. The CDR3 nucleotides read TGTGCCAGCAGCCAACGGACAGGACTAACTGGAAACACCATATATTTT.

The chain joins TRBV10-1 to TRBJ1-1, with 9 bases identical to TRBD1. CDR1 and CDR2 from the germline V gene are WNHNN and SYGVQD (reference sequence). CDR3 length: 16 residues. V lost 3 bases and J lost 4; bases outside the gene matches: 9. The chain's CDR3 is CASSDRTGVGSTEAFF. CDR3 DNA sequence: TGCGCCAGCAGTGACCGGACAGGGGTTGGGAGCACTGAAGCTTTCTTT.

The V and J genes are TRBV5-1 and TRBJ2-1; weak D call: TRBD2 (6 bases). Germline assignment: CDR1 SGHRS and CDR2 YFSETQ. The CDR3 spans 15 residues. Trimming took 0 bases from V and 4 from J, leaving 11 bases between them. The CDR3 loop reads CASSLDHREYNEQFF. The CDR3 DNA is TGCGCCAGCAGCTTGGACCACCGGGAGTACAATGAGCAGTTCTTC. Variable domain in full (rest from reference TRBV5-1 and TRBJ2-1): KAGVTQTPRYLIKTRGQQVTLSCSPISGHRSVSWYQQTPGQGLQFLFEYFSETQRNKGNFPGRFSGRQFSNSRSEMNVSTLELGDSALYLCASSLDHREYNEQFFGPGTRLTVL.